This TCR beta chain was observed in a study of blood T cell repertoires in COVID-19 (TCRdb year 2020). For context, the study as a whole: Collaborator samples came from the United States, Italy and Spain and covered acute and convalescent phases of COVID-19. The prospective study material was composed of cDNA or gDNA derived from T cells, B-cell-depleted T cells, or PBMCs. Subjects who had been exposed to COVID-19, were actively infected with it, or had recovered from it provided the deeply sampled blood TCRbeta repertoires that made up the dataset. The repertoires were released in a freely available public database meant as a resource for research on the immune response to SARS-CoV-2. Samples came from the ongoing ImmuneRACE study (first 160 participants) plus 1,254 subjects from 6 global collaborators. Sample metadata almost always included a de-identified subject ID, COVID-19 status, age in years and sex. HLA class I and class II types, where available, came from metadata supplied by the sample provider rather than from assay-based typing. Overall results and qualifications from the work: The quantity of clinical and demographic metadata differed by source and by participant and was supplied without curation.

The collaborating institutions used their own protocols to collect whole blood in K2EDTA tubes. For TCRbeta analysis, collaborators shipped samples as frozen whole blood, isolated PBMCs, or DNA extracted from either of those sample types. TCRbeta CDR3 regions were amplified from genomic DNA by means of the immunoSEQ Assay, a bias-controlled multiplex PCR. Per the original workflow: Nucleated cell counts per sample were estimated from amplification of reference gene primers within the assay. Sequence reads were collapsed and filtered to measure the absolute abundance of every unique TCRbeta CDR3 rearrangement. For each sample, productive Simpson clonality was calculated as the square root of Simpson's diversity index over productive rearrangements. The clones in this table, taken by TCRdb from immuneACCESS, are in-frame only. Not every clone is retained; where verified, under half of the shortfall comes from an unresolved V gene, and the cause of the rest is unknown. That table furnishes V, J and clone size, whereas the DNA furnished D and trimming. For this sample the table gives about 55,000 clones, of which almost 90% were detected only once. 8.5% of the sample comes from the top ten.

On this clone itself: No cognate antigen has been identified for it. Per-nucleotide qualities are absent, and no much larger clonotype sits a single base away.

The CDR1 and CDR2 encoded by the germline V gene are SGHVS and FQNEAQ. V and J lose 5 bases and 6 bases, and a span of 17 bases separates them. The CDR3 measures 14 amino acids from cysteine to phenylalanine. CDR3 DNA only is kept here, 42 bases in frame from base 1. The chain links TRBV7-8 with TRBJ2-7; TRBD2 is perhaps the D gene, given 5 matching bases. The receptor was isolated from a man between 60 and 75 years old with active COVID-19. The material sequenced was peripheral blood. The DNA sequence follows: TGTGCCAGCAGCATACTGATCGGTGGAGGCGAGCAGTACTTC. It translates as CASSILIGGGEQYF.